The T cell receptor (beta chain) under discussion was sequenced for a study of shared clonotypes between healthy human individuals. Whole-study context: Contributing individuals were a couple of females and a few males aged 18 to 49.

Original analysis: Filtering differed since immunoSEQ provided only junctions, with no quality scores. Using immunoSEQ multiplex PCR, the repertoire was profiled, and TCRdb retains in-frame clones only, with some absent. V, J and clone size reflect that table, while D and trimming were determined from the DNA. This sample has roughly 2.2 million clones, with less than 95% found just once. As to this clone: Its target is unknown.

General study results and limits: A generally larger estimated richness was seen in naive subsets than in memory subsets.

V dropped 5 bases and J dropped 4; count of bases not matched to a gene: 6. The germline CDR1 and CDR2 sequences are SGHTA and FQGNSA. The CDR3 runs to 15 residues. The sequencing sample was made of naive CD4+ T cells from PBMCs. The sample's subset: CD45RA+ positively selected. The chain joins TRBV7-2 to TRBJ1-2, with 11 bases identical to TRBD1. This receptor was obtained from a man younger than 35 in good health. Some clones in this sample may be carry-over from other donors' samples. CDR3: CASSRAGTGGYGYTF. CDR3 in DNA: TGTGCCAGCAGCCGAGCAGGGACAGGGGGCTATGGCTACACCTTC.